This paragraph covers one T cell receptor beta chain sequence. Its antigen is as yet unknown. The sample belongs to a study of siplizumab effects on memory and regulatory T cells. Germline V gives CDR1 SGDLS, CDR2 YYNGEE. The V and J ends lost 3 bases and 3 bases, in that order; junction bases with no gene match: 8. The CDR3 has 17 residues. Study results and caveats: The study found naive T cells seemingly more diverse than memory cells and seemingly major alloresponse contributors. Siplizumab, the agent tested, significantly reduced alloreactive sequences traceable to unstimulated CD4+ memory cells.

Each sample had about 100,000 TCR templates assayed. The assay was immunoSEQ multiplex PCR, and TCRdb's table has in-frame clones only and misses some. The table lists 98,000 or so clones, over 90% of them singletons. The sequenced material came from Tregs sorted from blood. The V and J genes are TRBV9 and TRBJ1-6; 8 bases are a match to TRBD1. The source is a human donor in good health. The CDR3 reads CASSAGDRPNYNSPLHF. The CDR3, as DNA: TGTGCCAGCAGCGCGGGGGACAGGCCGAACTATAATTCACCCCTCCACTTT.